This TCR beta chain was sequenced in a study of control samples from healthy donors and cancer patients. The CDR3 consists of 13 residues. V was shortened by 5 bases and J by 5 bases, with 12 bases between the two germline ends. In germline, CDR1 is SGHTA, CDR2 FQGNSA. Data came from immunoSEQ multiplex PCR; TCRdb stores just in-frame clones and leaves some out. The sample includes about 120,000 clones, 91% of them seen just once. Specimen: blood. The sequence was obtained from a woman younger than 35 in good health. V usage is TRBV7-2 and J usage is TRBJ2-5; possible D gene TRBD2, 5 bases. The CDR3 DNA reads as TGTGCCAGCAGCCAGACAAGGAGGGAGACCCAGTACTTC. Translation: CASSQTRRETQYF.